The 14 T cell receptor beta chains reported below all come from one sample, sequenced in a study of shared clonotypes between healthy human individuals. This table comes from immunoSEQ multiplex PCR, and its TCRdb copy is limited to in-frame clones, with some not included. The top ten clones hold 12% of a sample with 470,000 or so clones, around four fifths of them seen once. Specimen: PBMCs. These receptors all stem from a woman aged 40 to 50 in good health. Some clones in this sample may be carry-over from other donors' samples.

V usage is TRBV15 and J usage is TRBJ2-2; possible D gene TRBD2, 5 bases. The CDR3 loop spans 14 amino acids. The V gene's germline CDR1 is LNHNV and CDR2 YYDKDF (reference sequence). V lost 5 bases to trimming and J lost 4 bases, with 11 bases between them. The CDR3 protein is CATSPSRATGELFF. CDR3 nucleotides: TGTGCCACCAGCCCTAGCCGCGCCACCGGGGAGCTGTTTTTT. Together with reference TRBV15 and TRBJ2-2, the CDR3 gives the full variable domain: DAMVIQNPRYQVTQFGKPVTLSCSQTLNHNVMYWYQQKSSQAPKLLFHYYDKDFNNEADTPDNFQSRRPNTSFCFLDIRSPGLGDTAMYLCATSPSRATGELFFGEGSRLTVL.

The J gene is TRBJ1-2, the V gene TRBV28; no clear D gene. The V gene's germline CDR1 is MDHEN and CDR2 SYDVKM. V was trimmed by 5 bases and J by 5 bases, leaving 18 bases between them. This CDR3 spans 15 amino acids. Here the CDR3 reads CASSPAAGNLYGYTF. In DNA form, the CDR3 reads TGTGCCAGCAGTCCCGCCGCCGGGAACCTATATGGCTACACCTTC.

Points on this clone: This is likely a read error, given that the CDR3 carries no conserved phenylalanine or tryptophan at its end. It is unclear where the CDR3 begins or ends on the DNA, so no DNA is shown, and the CDR3 is as TCRdb lists it. V and J are TRBV2 and TRBJ2-7; TRBD1 is taken as the D call from the table, unchecked against the DNA. The germline CDR1 and CDR2 sequences are SNHLY and FYNNEI. From its first to its last residue, the CDR3 has 11 amino acids. The CDR3 spells CASSENREYHL.

The V and J genes are TRBV18 and TRBJ2-3; D ambiguous. Per the germline V gene, CDR1 is KGHSH and CDR2 is LQKENI. Trimming left V 0 bases short and J 7 bases short, with 11 bases between. This CDR3 is 14 amino acids long. The CDR3 is CASSPPIIANTQYF. The CDR3, as DNA: TGTGCCAGCTCACCACCAATAATAGCTAATACGCAGTATTTT.

This clone was observed a handful of times. The genes are TRBV2 and TRBJ1-4; D may be TRBD1 (6 bases). This CDR3 has 13 residues. From germline, CDR1 is SNHLY and CDR2 FYNNEI. The germline V and J ends were trimmed by 2 bases and 11 bases, with 12 bases remaining between them. This CDR3 reads CASSETTGVKLFF. Here the CDR3 DNA reads TGTGCCAGCAGTGAAACGACAGGCGTCAAACTGTTTTTT.

This sequence joins TRBV2 and TRBJ2-1; no firm D call. Trimming cost V 1 base and J 6 bases, with 7 bases left between them. CDR1 is SNHLY, CDR2 FYNNEI, per germline. The CDR3 loop spans 13 amino acids. The CDR3 DNA reads as TGTGCCAGCAGTGAAGAAAGAGGCAATGAGCAGTTCTTC. It translates to CASSEERGNEQFF.

The chain employs TRBV5-1 and TRBJ2-7; 13 nucleotides align to TRBD2. Germline trimming cut 4 bases from V and 3 bases from J; bases unmatched to any gene: 16. This CDR3 spans 19 amino acids. Germline assignment: CDR1 SGHRS and CDR2 YFSETQ. Written as DNA, the CDR3 is TGCGCCAGCAGCGGTCGAACCGGGACTAGCGGGGCCACAGGCTACGAGCAGTACTTC. Translating gives CASSGRTGTSGATGYEQYF.

This clone was recorded once. The chain employs TRBV18 and TRBJ2-2, with D perhaps matching TRBD2 (6 bases). The V end lost 3 bases, the J end lost 0 bases, and 17 bases lay between the germline ends. CDR1 and CDR2 (germline): KGHSH, LQKENI. There are 18 residues in the CDR3. The CDR3 spells CASSPRRDRGSNTGELFF. The DNA for the CDR3 is TGTGCCAGCTCACCCCGGCGAGACCGGGGGTCGAACACCGGGGAGCTGTTTTTT.

The chain is built from TRBV11-2 and TRBJ2-1; D ambiguous. The CDR3 contains 12 residues. V dropped 2 bases and J dropped 6 bases, with 5 bases sitting between them. Germline CDR1 reads SGHAT; CDR2 reads FQNNGV. The CDR3 loop is CASSLFGNEQFF. The CDR3 DNA reads as TGTGCCAGCAGCTTATTCGGCAATGAGCAGTTCTTC.

V and J are TRBV7-9 and TRBJ2-1, with 7 bases that match TRBD1. This CDR3 is 15 amino acids long. The germline V gene encodes CDR1 SEHNR and CDR2 FQNEAQ (reference sequence). V trimming: 5 bases; J trimming: 4 bases; junction bases outside the gene matches: 8. CDR3 residues: CASSAVGGQYNEQFF. CDR3 bases: TGTGCCAGCAGCGCAGTTGGGGGACAGTACAATGAGCAGTTCTTC.

Remarks on this clone: Since a much larger clone is just one base distant, this may be a read error. Different DNA sequences within this sample yield the same CDR3. This sequence joins TRBV9 and TRBJ1-1; tentatively, D is TRBD1 (5 bases). The CDR3 extends over 13 amino acids. The germline gives CDR1 SGDLS, CDR2 YYNGEE. Deletions cut 0 bases from V and 3 bases from J, with 6 bases between. CDR3 amino acids: CASSVGGYTEAFF. Here the CDR3 DNA reads TGTGCCAGCAGCGTAGGGGGGTACACTGAAGCTTTCTTT.

This chain joins TRBV6-5 and TRBJ2-3; no clear D gene. This CDR3 is built from 11 residues. Germline V gene sequence: CDR1 MNHEY, CDR2 SVGAGI. Trimming cost V 4 bases and J 6 bases, with 5 bases left between them. The DNA of the CDR3 is TGTGCCAGCAGTTTTGGGGATACGCAGTATTTT. This encodes CASSFGDTQYF.

This chain joins TRBV25-1 and TRBJ2-7, with D perhaps TRBD2 (6 bases). Trimming removed 7 bases at V and 0 bases at J, with 7 bases between. CDR3 size: 12 residues. In germline, CDR1 is MGHDK, CDR2 SYGVNS. The chain's CDR3 is CASTGSSYEQYF. CDR3 sequence (DNA): TGTGCCAGCACCGGGAGCTCCTACGAGCAGTACTTC.

V is TRBV30 and J is TRBJ2-3; D gene unclear. Germline CDR1 GTSNPN, CDR2 SVGIG (reference sequence). Trimming stripped 3 bases from V and 1 base from J, with 8 bases between. The CDR3 is 13 amino acids. The CDR3 reads CAWRVTRTDTQYF. The CDR3 nucleotides read TGTGCCTGGAGAGTAACACGCACAGATACGCAGTATTTT. Full variable domain (remainder filled in from reference TRBV30 and TRBJ2-3): SQTIHQWPATLVQPVGSPLSLECTVEGTSNPNLYWYRQAAGRGLQLLFYSVGIGQISSEVPQNLSASRPQDRQFILSSKKLLLSDSGFYLCAWRVTRTDTQYFGPGTRLTVL.